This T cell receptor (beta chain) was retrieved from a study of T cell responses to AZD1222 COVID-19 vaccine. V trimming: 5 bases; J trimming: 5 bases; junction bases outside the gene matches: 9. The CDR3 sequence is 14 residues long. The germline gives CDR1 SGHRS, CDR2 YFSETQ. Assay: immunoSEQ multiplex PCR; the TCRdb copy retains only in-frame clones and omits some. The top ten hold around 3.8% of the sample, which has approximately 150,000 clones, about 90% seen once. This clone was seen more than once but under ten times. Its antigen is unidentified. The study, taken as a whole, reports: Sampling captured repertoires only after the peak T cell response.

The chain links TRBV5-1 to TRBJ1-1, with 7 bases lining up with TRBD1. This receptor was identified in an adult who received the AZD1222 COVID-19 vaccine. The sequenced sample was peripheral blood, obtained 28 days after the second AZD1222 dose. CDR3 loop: CASRPDLGQTEAFF. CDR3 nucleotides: TGCGCCAGCAGGCCAGACTTGGGACAGACTGAAGCTTTCTTT.